The 12 T cell receptor beta chains below all came from one sample that was sequenced in a study of cytotoxic CD8 clonotypes in ibrutinib-treated CLL. TCRdb keeps only in-frame clones here, not all; method: immunoSEQ multiplex PCR. The data hold about 29,000 clones, with roughly 85% observed a single time. The sample consisted of PBMCs, taken after 24 months of ibrutinib treatment. These receptors all come from a human donor with chronic lymphocytic leukemia.

The V call is TRBV5-5, the J call TRBJ2-3; 9 bases align to TRBD2. The V gene's germline CDR1 is SGHKS and CDR2 YYEKEE (reference sequence). The CDR3 runs 16 residues. Trimming removed 4 bases from V and 3 bases from J; junction bases left unmatched: 9. CDR3 sequence: CASSMSESGGTDTQYF. The CDR3 coding sequence is TGTGCCAGCAGCATGAGTGAGAGCGGGGGGACAGATACGCAGTATTTT.

This chain joins TRBV5-1 and TRBJ1-1; D is undetermined. V gave up 1 base and J gave up 1 base, with 11 bases separating them. This CDR3 has 15 residues. The germline V gene has CDR1 SGHRS and CDR2 YFSETQ. CDR3 protein: CASSLLSVQNTEAFF. The CDR3, as DNA: TGCGCCAGCAGCTTGTTGTCAGTTCAGAACACTGAAGCTTTCTTT.

V is TRBV6-1 and J is TRBJ1-2, with D possibly being TRBD1 (6 bases). The V and J ends lost 6 bases and 7 bases respectively, with 21 bases between them. This CDR3 region has 15 residues. Germline values: CDR1 MNHNS, CDR2 SASEGT. The CDR3 reads CASSVLSGEVGGYTF. The CDR3, as DNA: TGTGCCAGCAGCGTATTATCAGGGGAAGTCGGTGGCTACACCTTC.

The rearrangement links TRBV29-1 to TRBJ2-4, with 7 bases lining up with TRBD2. Germline V CDR1 and CDR2: SQVTM, ANQGSEA. The CDR3 contains 13 residues. V shed 6 bases and J 9 bases; nucleotides not matched to a gene: 11. CDR3 in DNA: TGCAGCGTGGACGGGACTACCCGCGGCATTCAGTACTTC. Translating gives CSVDGTTRGIQYF.

CDR3 loop: CASSSLTGNTEAFF. The CDR3 coding sequence is TGTGCCAGCAGTTCCTTGACAGGGAACACTGAAGCTTTCTTT. The chain carries TRBV6-5 and TRBJ1-1; D is possibly TRBD1 (6 bases). Trimming shortened V by 4 bases and J by 1 base, and 10 bases separated the two germline ends. Germline values: CDR1 MNHEY, CDR2 SVGAGI. The CDR3 loop spans 14 amino acids.

The genes are TRBV27 and TRBJ2-1; D is unclear. The germline gives CDR1 MNHEY, CDR2 SMNVEV (reference sequence). Trimming cost V 3 bases and J 0 bases, with 12 bases left between them. The CDR3 totals 16 residues. CDR3 loop: CASSFRSRSSYNEQFF. DNA of the CDR3: TGTGCCAGCAGTTTCCGGTCGAGGAGCTCCTACAATGAGCAGTTCTTC.

The CDR3 spells CASSWDRARGEKLFF. The CDR3 DNA follows: TGCGCCAGCAGCTGGGACAGGGCCCGTGGTGAAAAACTGTTTTTT. The chain has TRBV5-1 and TRBJ1-4; 9 bases are a match to TRBD1. Germline CDR1 SGHRS, CDR2 YFSETQ. CDR3 length equals 15 residues. Germline trimming cut 3 bases from V and 7 bases from J; bases unmatched to any gene: 7.

This clone is a singleton in its sample. The rearrangement links TRBV11-2 to TRBJ2-7; 9 nucleotides match TRBD1. Germline V gene lookup returns CDR1 SGHAT and CDR2 FQNNGV. The length of the CDR3 is 16 residues. Losses at the gene ends were 5 bases for V and 5 bases for J; bases not matched to a gene: 13. Here the CDR3 DNA reads TGTGCCAGCAGCACACGGACAGGGGAGAAGATCCACGAGCAGTACTTC. Translating it yields CASSTRTGEKIHEQYF.

V gene TRBV7-8 combines with J gene TRBJ2-3; TRBD2 matches at 15 bases. Germline V lookup: CDR1 SGHVS, CDR2 FQNEAQ. V shed 5 bases, J shed 1 base, and the junction held 10 bases outside the gene matches. The CDR3 has 19 amino acids. The CDR3 here is CASSTAGTSGGSRTDTQYF. The CDR3 DNA sequence: TGTGCCAGCAGCACAGCAGGGACTAGCGGGGGGTCCCGCACAGATACGCAGTATTTT.

This clone was seen just once. A much larger clone differs from this one at a single base, so this may be a read error. In nucleotides, the CDR3 is TGTGCCAGCAGTGGGACAGGGGAGGTTTACGAGCAGTACTTC. It codes for CASSGTGEVYEQYF. This chain uses TRBV2 with TRBJ2-7; 9 bases agree with TRBD1. Germline V gene data show CDR1 as SNHLY and CDR2 as FYNNEI. Trimming at V came to 4 bases and at J to 4 bases, leaving 5 bases not matched to a gene. CDR3 size: 14 residues.

This rearrangement joins TRBV15 to TRBJ2-5, with 9 bases matching TRBD1. V dropped 2 bases and J dropped 2; count of bases not matched to a gene: 3. Germline lookup yields CDR1 LNHNV and CDR2 YYDKDF (reference sequence). This CDR3 comprises 15 residues. The CDR3, as DNA: TGTGCCACCAGCAGACCTGGACAGGGGCAAGAGACCCAGTACTTC. This codes for CATSRPGQGQETQYF.

The chain is built from TRBV5-4 and TRBJ2-3; no definite D call. CDR3 size: 13 residues. V was clipped by 4 bases and J by 4 bases, with 10 bases between them. Germline values: CDR1 SGHNT, CDR2 YYREEE (reference sequence). CDR3 amino acids: CASSNPVPDTQYF. In DNA, the CDR3 is TGTGCCAGCAGCAACCCGGTGCCAGATACGCAGTATTTT.